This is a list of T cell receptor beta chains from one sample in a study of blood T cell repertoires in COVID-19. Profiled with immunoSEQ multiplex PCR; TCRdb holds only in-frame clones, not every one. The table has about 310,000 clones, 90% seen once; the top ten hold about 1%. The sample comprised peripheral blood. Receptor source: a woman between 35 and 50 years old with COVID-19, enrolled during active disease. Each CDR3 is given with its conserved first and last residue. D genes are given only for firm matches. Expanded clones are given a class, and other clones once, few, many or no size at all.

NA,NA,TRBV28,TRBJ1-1,TGTGCCACCCTAATCATGAACACTGAAGCTTTCTTT,CATLIMNTEAFF
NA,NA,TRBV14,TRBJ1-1,TGTGCCAGCAGCCAAGTGGACAGCACTGAAGCTTTCTTT,CASSQVDSTEAFF
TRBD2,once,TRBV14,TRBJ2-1,TGTGCCAGCAGCCAACTTGGGCGGGGGGTCTCCTACAATGAGCAGTTCTTC,CASSQLGRGVSYNEQFF
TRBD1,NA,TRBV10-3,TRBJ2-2,TGTGCCATCAGTGAGGACAGGGTTCGGACGGGCGGGGAGCTGTTTTTT,CAISEDRVRTGGELFF
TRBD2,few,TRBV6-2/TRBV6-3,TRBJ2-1,TGTGCCAGCAGTTCCTTGGCGGCACTAGCGGGGGGGAATGAGCAGTTCTTC,CASSSLAALAGGNEQFF
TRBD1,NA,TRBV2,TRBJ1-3,TGTGCCAGCATACTTACCGGGACAGGGGGATTCGGCTCTGGAAACACCATATATTTT,CASILTGTGGFGSGNTIYF
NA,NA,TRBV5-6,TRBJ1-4,TGTGCCAGCAGCCCAGAACCAACTAATGAAAAACTGTTTTTT,CASSPEPTNEKLFF
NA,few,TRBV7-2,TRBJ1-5,TGTGCCAGCAGCTTAGCGCGGCAGCCCCAGCATTTT,CASSLARQPQHF
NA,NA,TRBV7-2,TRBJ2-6,TGTGCCAGCAGCTTAGTCTTAGTGGGCCCAGGCTCTGGGGCCAACGTCCTGACTTTC,CASSLVLVGPGSGANVLTF
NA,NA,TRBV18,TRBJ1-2,TGTGCCAGCTCACCACCGTCCCGGGGGGACTATGGCTACACCTTC,CASSPPSRGDYGYTF
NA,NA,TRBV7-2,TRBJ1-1,TGTGCCAGCAGCTTAAACAAACAGGGCACTGAAGCTTTCTTT,CASSLNKQGTEAFF
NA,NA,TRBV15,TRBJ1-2,TGTGCCACCAGCAGAGAGAGGGGATATGACAGGCAAGCTAACTATGGCTACACCTTC,CATSRERGYDRQANYGYTF
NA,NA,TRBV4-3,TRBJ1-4,TGCGCCAGCAGCCAAGATCCCCTACAGGGAGAGGATGAAAAACTGTTTTTT,CASSQDPLQGEDEKLFF
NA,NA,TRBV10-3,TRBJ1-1,TGTGCCATCAGCCCGGGTTCGGCTGAAGCTTTCTTT,CAISPGSAEAFF
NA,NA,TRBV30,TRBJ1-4,TGTGCCTGGCTCGGGGGAAGGGGCGAAAAACTGTTTTTT,CAWLGGRGEKLFF
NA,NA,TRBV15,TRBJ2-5,TGTGCCACCAGCAGGTCGGGGGATCTAGAGACCCAGTACTTC,CATSRSGDLETQYF
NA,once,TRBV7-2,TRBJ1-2,TGTGCCAGCACCAACAACAGGGCTGGCTACACCTTC,CASTNNRAGYTF
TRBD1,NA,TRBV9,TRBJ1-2,TGTGCCAGCAGCGTAGGAAACAGGGGGCTTGGCTACACCTTC,CASSVGNRGLGYTF
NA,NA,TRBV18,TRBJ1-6,TGTGCCAGCTCACCTCCAGGGGCTCCCTATAATTCACCCCTCCACTTT,CASSPPGAPYNSPLHF
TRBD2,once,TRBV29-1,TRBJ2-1,TGCAGCGTTGTGCGGGAGGTATTGAGTGTAGGCCACAATGAGCAGTTCTTC,CSVVREVLSVGHNEQFF
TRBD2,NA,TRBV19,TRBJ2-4,TGTGCCAGTACGACTAGCGGAGCCAAAAACATTCAGTACTTC,CASTTSGAKNIQYF
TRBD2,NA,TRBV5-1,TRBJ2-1,TGCGCCAGCAGCCACGGACTAGCGGGGGCGTACAATGAGCAGTTCTTC,CASSHGLAGAYNEQFF
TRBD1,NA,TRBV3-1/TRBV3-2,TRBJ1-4,TGTGCCAGCAGCCAAGCCGGGACAGTCTATGAAAAACTGTTTTTT,CASSQAGTVYEKLFF
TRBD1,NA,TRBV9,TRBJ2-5,TGTGCCAGCAGCGTCGGGACAGCGGTGGACCAAGAGACCCAGTACTTC,CASSVGTAVDQETQYF
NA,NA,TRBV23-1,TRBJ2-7,TGCGCCAGCAGTCATGGTCACAGGTTTGGGGCCGACCATTTTAGCTCCTACGAGCAGTACTTC,CASSHGHRFGADHFSSYEQYF
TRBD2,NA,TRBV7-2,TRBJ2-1,TGTGCCAGCTCCGTAGCGGGGGTGTACAATGAGCAGTTCTTC,CASSVAGVYNEQFF
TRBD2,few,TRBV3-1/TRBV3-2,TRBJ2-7,TGTGCCAGCAGCCAGAACTTAGCGGGAGGCCGCTACGAGCAGTACTTC,CASSQNLAGGRYEQYF
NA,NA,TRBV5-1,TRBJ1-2,TGCGCCAGCAGCTTGGAAGGGGGTGCCTATGGCTACACCTTC,CASSLEGGAYGYTF
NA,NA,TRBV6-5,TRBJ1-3,TGTGCCAGCAGTCCTCTAACCGTCTCTGGAAACACCATATATTTT,CASSPLTVSGNTIYF
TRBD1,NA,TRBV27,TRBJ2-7,TGTGCCAGCAGTTCTAACAGGGGCCGGGAGCAGTACTTC,CASSSNRGREQYF
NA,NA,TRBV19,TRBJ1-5,TGTGCCAGTAGTAGAGTTAGCAATCAGCCCCAGCATTTT,CASSRVSNQPQHF
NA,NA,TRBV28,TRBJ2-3,TGTGCCAGCAGTTCTGTCACAGATACGCAGTATTTT,CASSSVTDTQYF
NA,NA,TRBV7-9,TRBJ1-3,TGTGCCAGCAGCTCCCAGGGAGGCGGTGGAAACACCATATATTTT,CASSSQGGGGNTIYF
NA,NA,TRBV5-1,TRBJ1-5,TGCGCCAGCAGGCCCGGTGAATCTAGTCAGCCCCAGCATTTT,CASRPGESSQPQHF
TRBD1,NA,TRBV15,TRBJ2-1,TGTGCCACCAGCGGAATCAGACAGGGTGGGGAGCAGTTCTTC,CATSGIRQGGEQFF
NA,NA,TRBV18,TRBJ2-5,TGTGCCAGCTCACCCTTTAGACCCGGGACAAGCCAAGAGACCCAGTACTTC,CASSPFRPGTSQETQYF
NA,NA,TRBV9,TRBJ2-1,TGTGCCAGCAGCGTGGGCCATAGCTCCTACAATGAGCAGTTCTTC,CASSVGHSSYNEQFF
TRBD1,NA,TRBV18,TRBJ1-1,TGTGCCAGCGTACAACAGGGGGCTGATGGCACTGAAGCTTTCTTT,CASVQQGADGTEAFF
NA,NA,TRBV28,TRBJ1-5,TGTGCCAGCAAGCCTGACAGTGGTATTTATCAGCCCCAGCATTTT,CASKPDSGIYQPQHF
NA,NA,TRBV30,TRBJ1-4,TGTGCCTGGAGAGCACCCAGGGGTGGAGGCGCTAATGAAAAACTGTTTTTT,CAWRAPRGGGANEKLFF
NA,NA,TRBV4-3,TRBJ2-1,TGCGCCAGCAGCCTAGCTAGGGGGGGCCACAATGAGCAGTTCTTC,CASSLARGGHNEQFF
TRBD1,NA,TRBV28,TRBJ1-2,TGTGCCAGCAGCCCCGGGACAGCTAACTATGGCTACACCTTC,CASSPGTANYGYTF
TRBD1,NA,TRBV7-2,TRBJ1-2,TGTGCCAGCAGCCTAAGTGGGGGACAGGGAAACTATGGCTACACCTTC,CASSLSGGQGNYGYTF
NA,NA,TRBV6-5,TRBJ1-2,TGTGCCAGCCGCCTATCAGGGGCGCCTGACTATGGCTACACCTTC,CASRLSGAPDYGYTF
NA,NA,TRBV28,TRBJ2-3,TGTGCCAGCAGTATCCGACAGACTAGCACAGATACGCAGTATTTT,CASSIRQTSTDTQYF
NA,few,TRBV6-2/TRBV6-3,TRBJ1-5,TGTGCCAGCAGTTACTCTTCGGGGGGGACTAGCAATCAGCCCCAGCATTTT,CASSYSSGGTSNQPQHF
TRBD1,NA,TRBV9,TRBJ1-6,TGTGCCAGCAGCGTACAGGGGGGAGATAATTCACCCCTCCACTTT,CASSVQGGDNSPLHF
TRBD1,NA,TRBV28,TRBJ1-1,TGTGCCAGCAGTCCGCCCAGGGGGGAACAGGGTTTGGGCACTGAAGCTTTCTTT,CASSPPRGEQGLGTEAFF
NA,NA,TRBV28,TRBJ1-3,TGTGCCAGCAGTTTGCGGCATTCTGGAAACACCATATATTTT,CASSLRHSGNTIYF
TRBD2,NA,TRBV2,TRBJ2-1,TGTGCCAGCAAGGGCGGGAGGGCCATTTCCTACAATGAGCAGTTCTTC,CASKGGRAISYNEQFF